These 23 T cell receptor beta chains came from one sample sequenced in a study of blood T cell repertoires in COVID-19. Clones were read by immunoSEQ multiplex PCR, and TCRdb kept only the in-frame ones, dropping some. The sample has 280,000 or so clones; about 83% are singletons. The sequenced material came from PBMCs or T cells enriched from blood (not recorded which). These receptors were taken from a woman aged 35 to 49 who had recovered from COVID-19.

This clone was recorded a few times. This chain joins TRBV7-9 and TRBJ2-7; 10 bases are a match to TRBD1. Trimming cost V 5 bases and J 7 bases; bases outside gene matches: 8. From germline, CDR1 is SEHNR and CDR2 FQNEAQ (reference sequence). The CDR3 is 14 residues long. As DNA, the CDR3 is TGTGCCAGCAGCCGAGGACAGGGGGGCTGGGAGCAGTACTTC. Translated, it gives CASSRGQGGWEQYF.

The chain combines TRBV20-1 with TRBJ2-7; TRBD2 agrees at 7 bases. From germline, CDR1 is DFQATT and CDR2 SNEGSKA (reference sequence). V was clipped by 3 bases and J by 4 bases; unmatched bases: 6. The CDR3 is 13 residues long. CDR3 DNA sequence: TGCAGTGCTAGTGCAGCGGGGCTTTACGAGCAGTACTTC. Translation: CSASAAGLYEQYF.

The chain employs TRBV6-4 and TRBJ1-5, with D perhaps matching TRBD1 (6 bases). The CDR3 extends over 15 amino acids. V lost 4 bases to trimming and J lost 3 bases, with 13 bases between them. Germline V CDR1 and CDR2: MRHNA, SNTAGT. CDR3 coding DNA: TGTGCCAGCAGTGTCGACAGGTTCCCCAATCAGCCCCAGCATTTT. Translating gives CASSVDRFPNQPQHF.

V is TRBV6-2 or TRBV6-3 and J is TRBJ2-3; 10 nucleotides line up with TRBD2. This CDR3 contains 19 residues. Per the germline V gene, CDR1 is MNHEY and CDR2 is SVGEGT. V dropped 5 bases and J dropped 1; count of bases not matched to a gene: 15. CDR3 residues: CASSQPVLTSGMRTDTQYF. Written as DNA, the CDR3 is TGTGCCAGCAGTCAACCCGTCCTTACTAGCGGGATGCGCACAGATACGCAGTATTTT.

V and J are TRBV3-1 (or the pseudogene TRBV3-2) and TRBJ2-1; 9 nucleotides match TRBD2. This CDR3 spans 16 amino acids. The V segment lost 6 bases and the J segment 9 bases; nucleotides outside the gene matches: 15. The V gene's germline CDR1 is LGHDT and CDR2 YNNKEL (reference sequence). The CDR3 nucleotides read TGTGCCAGCAGTGATCAAGCGGCTAGCGGGATCCCTGAGCAGTTCTTC. Its translation is CASSDQAASGIPEQFF.

The genes are TRBV6-5 and TRBJ1-1; TRBD1 agrees at 9 bases. CDR3 size: 14 residues. Germline CDR1 and CDR2: MNHEY and SVGAGI. J gave up 7 bases and V 3 bases, and 6 bases lay outside the gene matches. The CDR3 sequence is CASSYTGGSGEAFF. Here the CDR3 DNA reads TGTGCCAGCAGTTATACAGGGGGCTCGGGTGAAGCTTTCTTT.

The V gene is TRBV6-5, the J gene TRBJ1-3; maybe TRBD1 (5 bases). The germline CDR1 and CDR2 sequences are MNHEY and SVGAGI. The CDR3 is made up of 16 amino acids. The V end was cut by 2 bases, the J end by 9 bases, with 20 bases between. The CDR3 sequence is CASSYGRKGNRGTIYF. CDR3 nucleotides: TGTGCCAGCAGTTACGGGAGGAAGGGGAATCGGGGCACCATATATTTT.

The V gene is TRBV28, the J gene TRBJ2-7; TRBD2 agrees at 15 bases. CDR3 size: 17 residues. J gave up 4 bases and V 6 bases, and 10 bases lay outside the gene matches. Per the germline V gene, CDR1 is MDHEN and CDR2 is SYDVKM. CDR3 in DNA: TGTGCCAGCAGCCTCGGACTAGCGGGAGGGAGAGCGTACGAGCAGTACTTC. It yields the protein CASSLGLAGGRAYEQYF.

The chain couples TRBV10-2 to TRBJ1-2; the D is unclear. Per germline, CDR1 WSHSY and CDR2 SAAADI. The CDR3 has 13 residues. The V end lost 0 bases, the J end lost 6 bases, and 8 bases lay between the germline ends. The CDR3 DNA follows: TGCGCCAGCAGTGAGTCGAGGGTTGATGGCTACACCTTC. Protein: CASSESRVDGYTF.

This chain links TRBV7-3 with TRBJ2-2; TRBD2 is a possible D gene (5 bases). Deletions cut 4 bases from V and 4 bases from J, with 13 bases between. CDR3 length equals 15 residues. Germline assignment: CDR1 SGHTA and CDR2 FQGTGA. CDR3 in DNA: TGTGCCAGCAGCTCGTTCGGGAAGGGCACCGGGGAGCTGTTTTTT. Its translation: CASSSFGKGTGELFF.

The rearrangement joins TRBV19 to TRBJ2-3, with D maybe TRBD2 (6 bases). This CDR3 region has 14 residues. Germline CDR1 reads LNHDA; CDR2 reads SQIVND (reference sequence). The V end was cut by 6 bases, the J end by 1 base, with 11 bases between. DNA of the CDR3: TGTGCCAGTAGGTTAGGAGGGGGCACAGATACGCAGTATTTT. Protein: CASRLGGGTDTQYF.

The CDR3 nucleotides read TGTGCCAGTAGTAGAGCCCGAAGCTACGAGCAGTACTTC. It specifies CASSRARSYEQYF. The chain employs TRBV19 and TRBJ2-7; D remains unclear. Germline loops: CDR1 LNHDA, CDR2 SQIVND (reference sequence). This CDR3 comprises 13 residues. V lost 4 bases to trimming and J lost 3 bases, with 10 bases between them.

This clone was detected only a few times. The V and J genes are TRBV28 and TRBJ2-1, with a tentative D call TRBD2 (5 bases). In germline, CDR1 is MDHEN, CDR2 SYDVKM. CDR3 size: 16 residues. V was clipped by 5 bases and J by 0 bases, with 14 bases between them. CDR3: CASSIRGSLSYNEQFF. DNA of the CDR3: TGTGCCAGCAGTATTCGGGGATCGCTCTCCTACAATGAGCAGTTCTTC. Based on the CDR3 plus reference TRBV28 and TRBJ2-1, the full variable domain is DVKVTQSSRYLVKRTGEKVFLECVQDMDHENMFWYRQDPGLGLRLIYFSYDVKMKEKGDIPEGYSVSREKKERFSLILESASTNQTSMYLCASSIRGSLSYNEQFFGPGTRLTVL.

The chain joins TRBV7-6 to TRBJ2-7, with a weak D call TRBD2 (6 bases). V lost 5 bases and J 0 bases, leaving 17 bases between the germline ends. CDR1 is SGHVS and CDR2 is FNYEAQ in the germline V gene. The CDR3 is 16 amino acids. As DNA, the CDR3 is TGTGCCAGCAGCCCAACAACTAGCCCGAGCTCCTACGAGCAGTACTTC. It encodes CASSPTTSPSSYEQYF.

The CDR3 protein is CASSWGPGQITNYGYTF. DNA for the CDR3: TGTGCCAGCAGCTGGGGCCCGGGACAAATAACTAACTATGGCTACACCTTC. The chain carries TRBV5-6 and TRBJ1-2; a possible D gene is TRBD1 (6 bases). The V and J ends lost 3 bases and 0 bases respectively, with 18 bases between them. The CDR3 is 17 residues long. CDR1 is SGHDT, CDR2 YYEEEE, per germline.

The V call is TRBV6-5, the J call TRBJ1-4; 7 positions agree with TRBD1. In germline, CDR1 is MNHEY, CDR2 SVGAGI. The V and J ends lost 6 bases and 2 bases, in that order; junction bases with no gene match: 6. The CDR3 is made up of 15 amino acids. The DNA for the CDR3 is TGTGCCAGCAGACCTGTCAGGGGGACTAATGAAAAACTGTTTTTT. Amino acids: CASRPVRGTNEKLFF.

V and J are TRBV4-3 and TRBJ2-7; D ambiguous. V was trimmed by 1 base and J by 3 bases, leaving 4 bases between them. The CDR3 sequence is 12 residues long. The germline V gene encodes CDR1 LGHNA and CDR2 YSLEER. CDR3: CASSQVSYEQYF. The CDR3 coding sequence is TGCGCCAGCAGCCAAGTGAGCTACGAGCAGTACTTC.

The chain combines TRBV6-5 with TRBJ1-4, with D uncertain. CDR1 and CDR2 (germline): MNHEY, SVGAGI. This CDR3 spans 15 amino acids. Trimming stripped 1 base from V and 1 base from J, with 7 bases between. CDR3 loop: CASSYFPITNEKLFF. The CDR3 region has the DNA TGTGCCAGCAGTTACTTCCCAATAACTAATGAAAAACTGTTTTTT.

This chain uses TRBV28 with TRBJ2-4, with 7 bases lining up with TRBD2. CDR3 length: 13 residues. The germline gives CDR1 MDHEN, CDR2 SYDVKM. After removal of 7 bases from V and 6 bases from J, the junction contained 6 bases not matched to a gene. The DNA of the CDR3 is TGTGCCAGCACAGTGGGAGGGCCAAACATTCAGTACTTC. As protein: CASTVGGPNIQYF.

This chain uses TRBV19 with TRBJ2-3; a weak D match, TRBD2 (6 bases). The length of the CDR3 is 14 residues. Germline values: CDR1 LNHDA, CDR2 SQIVND (reference sequence). V gave up 4 bases and J gave up 0 bases, with 8 bases separating them. The CDR3 reads CASSSLASTDTQYF. The CDR3 nucleotides are TGTGCCAGTAGTAGCCTAGCGAGCACAGATACGCAGTATTTT.

In this sample, this clone turned up a few times. The chain joins TRBV3-1 (or the pseudogene TRBV3-2) to TRBJ2-7, with 7 bases aligning to TRBD1. Germline CDR1 LGHDT, CDR2 YNNKEL (reference sequence). V trimming: 5 bases; J trimming: 6 bases; junction bases outside the gene matches: 1. The length of the CDR3 is 11 residues. The CDR3 nucleotides are TGTGCCAGCAGCGCAGGGGGCGAGCAGTACTTC. It is translated as CASSAGGEQYF.

This clone appeared a few times. The chain joins TRBV19 to TRBJ2-6, with D hard to call. Looked up from germline, CDR1 is LNHDA and CDR2 is SQIVND (reference sequence). With 4 bases removed from V and 0 bases from J, the gap between germline ends came to 19 bases. The CDR3 runs 19 residues. The CDR3 nucleotides read TGTGCCAGTAGTAAAAACTACCTCTTAGAGAGCTCTGGGGCCAACGTCCTGACTTTC. This translates into CASSKNYLLESSGANVLTF.

This chain joins TRBV6-5 and TRBJ1-6; weak D call: TRBD1 (5 bases). There are 14 residues in the CDR3. V lost 2 bases, J lost 7 bases, and 9 bases lay in between. Looked up from germline, CDR1 is MNHEY and CDR2 is SVGAGI. CDR3 bases: TGTGCCAGCAGTTACGGACATCGGAATTCACCCCTCCACTTT. It specifies CASSYGHRNSPLHF.